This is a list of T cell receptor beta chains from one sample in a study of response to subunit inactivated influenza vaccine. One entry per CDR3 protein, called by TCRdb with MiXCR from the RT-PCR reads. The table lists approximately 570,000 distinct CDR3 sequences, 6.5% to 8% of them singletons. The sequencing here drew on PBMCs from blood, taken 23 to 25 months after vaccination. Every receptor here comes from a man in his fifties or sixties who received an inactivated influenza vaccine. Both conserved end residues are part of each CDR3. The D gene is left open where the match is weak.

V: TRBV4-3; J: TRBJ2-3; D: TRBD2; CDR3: CASSQDIVGGAGDTQYF
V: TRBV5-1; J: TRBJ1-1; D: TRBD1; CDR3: CASSLAPTGVNTEAFF
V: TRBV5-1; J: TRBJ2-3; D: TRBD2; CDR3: CASSLGLAGGWTDTQYF
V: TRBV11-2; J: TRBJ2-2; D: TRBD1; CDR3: CASSSQGTDTGELFF
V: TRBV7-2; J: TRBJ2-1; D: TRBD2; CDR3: CASSALAGDIYNEQFF
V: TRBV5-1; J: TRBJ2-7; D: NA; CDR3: CASSRVGGEQYF
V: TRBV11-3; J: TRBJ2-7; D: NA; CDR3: CASSPGFGDEQYF
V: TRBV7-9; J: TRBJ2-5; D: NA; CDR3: CASSNSRQGPGETQYF
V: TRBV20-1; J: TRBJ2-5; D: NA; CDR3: CSAPKVGGGEETQYF
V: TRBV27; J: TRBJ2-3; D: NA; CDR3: CASSPQSVVADTQYF
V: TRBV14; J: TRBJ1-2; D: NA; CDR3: CASSQDRGRLHGYTF
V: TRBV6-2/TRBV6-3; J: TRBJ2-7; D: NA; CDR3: CASRAAGAILWEQYF
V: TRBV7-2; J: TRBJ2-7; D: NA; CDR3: CASSSSARLDQQYF
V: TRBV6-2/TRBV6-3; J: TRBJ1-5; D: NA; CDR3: CASSYVGKSNQPQHF
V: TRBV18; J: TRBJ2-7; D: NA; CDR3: CASSPGAITYEQYF
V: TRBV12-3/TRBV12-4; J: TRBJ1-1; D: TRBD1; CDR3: CASSRDRLNTEAFF
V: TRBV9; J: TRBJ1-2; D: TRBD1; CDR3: CASSGAKDRENYGYTF
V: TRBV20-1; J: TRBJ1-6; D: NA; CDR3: CSARVTARNSPLHF
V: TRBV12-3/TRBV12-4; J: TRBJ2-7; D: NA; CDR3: CASSLGRDTYEQYF
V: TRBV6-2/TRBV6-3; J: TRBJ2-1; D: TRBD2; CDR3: CASRKLAGGLMGEQFF
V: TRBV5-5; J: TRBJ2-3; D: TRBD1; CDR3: CASSLEGGLTDTQYF
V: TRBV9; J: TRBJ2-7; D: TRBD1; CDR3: CASSPRTGLDEQYF
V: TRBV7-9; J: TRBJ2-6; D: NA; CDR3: CASSLGARGSGANVLTF
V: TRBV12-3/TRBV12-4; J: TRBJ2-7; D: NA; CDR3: CASRLGLFSYEQYF
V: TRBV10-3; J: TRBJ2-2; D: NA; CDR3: CAIKGQELNIAGELFF
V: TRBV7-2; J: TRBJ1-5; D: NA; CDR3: CASSLRGSSNQPQHF
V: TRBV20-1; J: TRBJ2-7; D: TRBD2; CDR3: CSVPGLAYEQYF
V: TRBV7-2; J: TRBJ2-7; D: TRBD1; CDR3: CASSYSPGTGLGEQYF
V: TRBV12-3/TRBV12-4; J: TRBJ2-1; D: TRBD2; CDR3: CASSPTSGKLEQFF
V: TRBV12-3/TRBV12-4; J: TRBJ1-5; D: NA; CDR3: CASSSVVSNQPQHF
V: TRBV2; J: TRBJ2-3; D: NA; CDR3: CASMPAAGAGDTQYF
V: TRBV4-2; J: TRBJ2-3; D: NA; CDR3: CASSEEGRTDRTDTQYF
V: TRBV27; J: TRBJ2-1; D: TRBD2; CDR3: CASSLLSFLTSGNNEQFF
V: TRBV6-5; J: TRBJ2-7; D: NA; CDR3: CASSYSILGITYEQYF
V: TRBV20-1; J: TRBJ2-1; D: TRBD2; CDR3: CSANRLAEGAEQFF
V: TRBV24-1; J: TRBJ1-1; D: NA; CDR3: CATSGPGMNTEAFF
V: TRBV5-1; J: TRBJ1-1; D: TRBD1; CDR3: CASSTGPGTGVLWNTEAFF